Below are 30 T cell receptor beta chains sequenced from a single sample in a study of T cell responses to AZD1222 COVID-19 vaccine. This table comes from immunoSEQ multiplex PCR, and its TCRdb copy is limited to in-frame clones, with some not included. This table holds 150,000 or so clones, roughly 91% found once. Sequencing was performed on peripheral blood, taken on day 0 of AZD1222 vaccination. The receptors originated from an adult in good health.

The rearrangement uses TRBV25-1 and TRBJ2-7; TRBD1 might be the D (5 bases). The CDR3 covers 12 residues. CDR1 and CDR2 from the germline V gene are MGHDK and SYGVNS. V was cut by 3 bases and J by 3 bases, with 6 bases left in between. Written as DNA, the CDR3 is TGTGCCAGCAGTGACAGGGACTACGAGCAGTACTTC. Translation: CASSDRDYEQYF.

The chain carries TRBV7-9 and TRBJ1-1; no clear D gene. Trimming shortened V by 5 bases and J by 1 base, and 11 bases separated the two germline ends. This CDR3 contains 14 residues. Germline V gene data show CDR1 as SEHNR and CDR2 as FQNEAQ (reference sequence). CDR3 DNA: TGTGCCAGCAGCCCCGCCCCAGGGAACACTGAAGCTTTCTTT. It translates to CASSPAPGNTEAFF.

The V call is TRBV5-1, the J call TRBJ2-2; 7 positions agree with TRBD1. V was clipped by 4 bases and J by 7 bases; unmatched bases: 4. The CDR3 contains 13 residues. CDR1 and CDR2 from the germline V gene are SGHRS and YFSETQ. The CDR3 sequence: CASSRQGGGELFF. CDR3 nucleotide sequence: TGCGCCAGCAGCCGACAGGGCGGCGGGGAGCTGTTTTTT.

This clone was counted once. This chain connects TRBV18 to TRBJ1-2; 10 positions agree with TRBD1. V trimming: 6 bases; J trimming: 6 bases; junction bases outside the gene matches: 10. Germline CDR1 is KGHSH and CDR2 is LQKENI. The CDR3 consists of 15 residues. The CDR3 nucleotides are TGTGCCAGCTCGGCTGACAGGGGGCTCCATAATGGCTACACCTTC. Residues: CASSADRGLHNGYTF. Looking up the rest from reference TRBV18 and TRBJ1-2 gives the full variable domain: NAGVMQNPRHLVRRRGQEARLRCSPMKGHSHVYWYRQLPEEGLKFMVYLQKENIIDESGMPKERFSAEFPKEGPSILRIQQVVRGDSAAYFCASSADRGLHNGYTFGSGTRLTVV.

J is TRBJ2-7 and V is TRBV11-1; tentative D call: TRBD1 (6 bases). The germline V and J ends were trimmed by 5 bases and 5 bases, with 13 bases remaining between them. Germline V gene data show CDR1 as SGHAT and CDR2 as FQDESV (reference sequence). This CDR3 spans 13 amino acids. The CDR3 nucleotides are TGTGCCAGCAGCCCGCGGACAGTCGACGAGCAGTACTTC. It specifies CASSPRTVDEQYF.

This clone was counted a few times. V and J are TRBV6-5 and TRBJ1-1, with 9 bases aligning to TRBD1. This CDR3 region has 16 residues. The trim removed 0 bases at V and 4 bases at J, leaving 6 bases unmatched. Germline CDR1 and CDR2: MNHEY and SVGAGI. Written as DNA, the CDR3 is TGTGCCAGCAGTTACTCCTCCGGGACAGGGAGCACTGAAGCTTTCTTT. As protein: CASSYSSGTGSTEAFF.

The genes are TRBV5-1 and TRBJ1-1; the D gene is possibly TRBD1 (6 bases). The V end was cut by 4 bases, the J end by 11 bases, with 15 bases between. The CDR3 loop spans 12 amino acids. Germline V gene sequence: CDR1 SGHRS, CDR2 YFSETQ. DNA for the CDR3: TGCGCCAGCAGCCTTGACAGGAGGGGGGCTTTCTTT. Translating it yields CASSLDRRGAFF.

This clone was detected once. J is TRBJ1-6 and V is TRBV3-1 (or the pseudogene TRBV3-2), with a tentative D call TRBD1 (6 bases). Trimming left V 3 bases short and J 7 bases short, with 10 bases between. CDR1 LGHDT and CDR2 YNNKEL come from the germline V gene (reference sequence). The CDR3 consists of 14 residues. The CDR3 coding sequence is TGTGCCAGCAGCCAGTTGAGGGGGAATTCACCCCTCCACTTT. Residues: CASSQLRGNSPLHF.

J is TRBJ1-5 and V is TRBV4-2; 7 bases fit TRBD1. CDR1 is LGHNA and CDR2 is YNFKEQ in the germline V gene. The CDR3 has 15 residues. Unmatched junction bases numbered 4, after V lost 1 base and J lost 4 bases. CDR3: CASSQVAGGNQPQHF. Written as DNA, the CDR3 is TGTGCCAGCAGCCAAGTGGCAGGGGGGAATCAGCCCCAGCATTTT.

The CDR3 region is CASRPGGPSTYEQYF. The CDR3 nucleotides are TGTGCCAGCAGACCCGGGGGACCCTCCACCTACGAGCAGTACTTC. The chain joins TRBV25-1 to TRBJ2-7, with D maybe TRBD2 (6 bases). The CDR3 is 15 residues long. CDR1 MGHDK and CDR2 SYGVNS come from the germline V gene. V was shortened by 6 bases and J by 2 bases, with 17 bases between the two germline ends.

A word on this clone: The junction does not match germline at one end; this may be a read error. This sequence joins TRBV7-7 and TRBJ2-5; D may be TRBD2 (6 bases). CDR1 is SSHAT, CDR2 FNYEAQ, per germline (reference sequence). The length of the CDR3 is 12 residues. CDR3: CASSFGGETQYF. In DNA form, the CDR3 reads TGTGCTAGCAGCTTTGGGGGGGAGACCCAGTACTTC.

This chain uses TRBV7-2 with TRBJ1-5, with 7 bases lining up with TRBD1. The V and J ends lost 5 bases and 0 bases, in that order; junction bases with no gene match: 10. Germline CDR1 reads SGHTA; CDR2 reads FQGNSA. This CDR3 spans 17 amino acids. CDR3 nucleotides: TGTGCCAGCAGCAAGACAGGGCCGATCAATAGCAATCAGCCCCAGCATTTT. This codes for CASSKTGPINSNQPQHF.

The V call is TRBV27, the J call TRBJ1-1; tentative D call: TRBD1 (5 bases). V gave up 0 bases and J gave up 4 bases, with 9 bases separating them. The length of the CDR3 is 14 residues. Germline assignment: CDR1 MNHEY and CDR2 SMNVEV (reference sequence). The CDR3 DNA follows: TGTGCCAGCAGTTTATCCGGGGGTGTCACTGAAGCTTTCTTT. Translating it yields CASSLSGGVTEAFF.

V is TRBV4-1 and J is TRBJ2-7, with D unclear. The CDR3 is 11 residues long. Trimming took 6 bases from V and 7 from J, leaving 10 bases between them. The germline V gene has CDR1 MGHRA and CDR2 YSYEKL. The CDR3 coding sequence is TGCGCCAGCAGGGGCCCCGGGGAGCAGTACTTC. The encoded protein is CASRGPGEQYF.

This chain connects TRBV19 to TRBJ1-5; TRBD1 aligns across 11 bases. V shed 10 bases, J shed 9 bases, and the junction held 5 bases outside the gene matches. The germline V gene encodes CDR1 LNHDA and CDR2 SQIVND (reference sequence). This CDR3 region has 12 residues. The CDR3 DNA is TGTGCCACAGGACAGGGGGCTTCGCCCCAGCATTTT. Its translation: CATGQGASPQHF.

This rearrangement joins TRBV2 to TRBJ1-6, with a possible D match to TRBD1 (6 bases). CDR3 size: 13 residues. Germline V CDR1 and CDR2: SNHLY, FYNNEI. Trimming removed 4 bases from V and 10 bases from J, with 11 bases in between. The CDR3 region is CASSVTGLSPLHF. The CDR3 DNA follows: TGTGCCAGCAGTGTGACAGGATTGTCACCCCTCCACTTT.

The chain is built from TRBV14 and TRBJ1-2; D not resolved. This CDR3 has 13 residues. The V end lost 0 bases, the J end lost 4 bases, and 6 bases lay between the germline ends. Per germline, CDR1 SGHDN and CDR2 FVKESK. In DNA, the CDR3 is TGTGCCAGCAGCCAAGATCAGAGCTATGGCTACACCTTC. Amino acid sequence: CASSQDQSYGYTF.

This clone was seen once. The CDR3 DNA is TGTGCCAGCAGCCTAGCAGCCGGGGACAGGGAGTCCGGAAACACCATATATTTT. It specifies CASSLAAGDRESGNTIYF. This chain links TRBV4-2 with TRBJ1-3; 9 positions match TRBD1. Germline V gene data show CDR1 as LGHNA and CDR2 as YNFKEQ. This CDR3 has 18 residues. J lost 4 bases, V lost 4 bases, and 14 bases had no gene match.

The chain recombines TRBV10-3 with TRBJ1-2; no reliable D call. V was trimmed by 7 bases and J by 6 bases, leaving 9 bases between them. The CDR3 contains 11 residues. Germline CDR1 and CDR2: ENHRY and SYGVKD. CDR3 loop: CAITSGDGYTF. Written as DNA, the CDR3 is TGTGCCATCACCTCCGGGGATGGCTACACCTTC.

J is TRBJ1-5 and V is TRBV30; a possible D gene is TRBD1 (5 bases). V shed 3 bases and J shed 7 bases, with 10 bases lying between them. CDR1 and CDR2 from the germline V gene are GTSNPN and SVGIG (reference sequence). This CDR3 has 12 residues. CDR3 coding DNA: TGTGCCTGGAGCCAGGGAAGACAGCCCCAGCATTTT. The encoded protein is CAWSQGRQPQHF. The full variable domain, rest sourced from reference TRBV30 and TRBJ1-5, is SQTIHQWPATLVQPVGSPLSLECTVEGTSNPNLYWYRQAAGRGLQLLFYSVGIGQISSEVPQNLSASRPQDRQFILSSKKLLLSDSGFYLCAWSQGRQPQHFGDGTRLSIL.

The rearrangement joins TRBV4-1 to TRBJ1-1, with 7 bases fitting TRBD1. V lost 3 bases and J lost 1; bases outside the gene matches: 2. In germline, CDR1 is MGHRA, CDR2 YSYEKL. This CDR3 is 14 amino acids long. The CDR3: CASSQYRGNTEAFF. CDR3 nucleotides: TGCGCCAGCAGCCAGTACAGGGGGAACACTGAAGCTTTCTTT.

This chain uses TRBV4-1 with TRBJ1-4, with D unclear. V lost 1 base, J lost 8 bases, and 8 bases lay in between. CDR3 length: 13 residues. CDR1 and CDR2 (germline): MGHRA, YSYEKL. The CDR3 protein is CASSQVYGEKLFF. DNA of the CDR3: TGCGCCAGCAGCCAAGTATATGGGGAAAAACTGTTTTTT.

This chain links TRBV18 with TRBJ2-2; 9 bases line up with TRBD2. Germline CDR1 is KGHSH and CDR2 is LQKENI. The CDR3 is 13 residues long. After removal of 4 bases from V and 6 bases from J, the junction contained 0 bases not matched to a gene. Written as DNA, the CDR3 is TGTGCCAGCTCACGGACTAGCGCCGGGGAGCTGTTTTTT. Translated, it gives CASSRTSAGELFF. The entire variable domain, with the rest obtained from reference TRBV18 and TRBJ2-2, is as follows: NAGVMQNPRHLVRRRGQEARLRCSPMKGHSHVYWYRQLPEEGLKFMVYLQKENIIDESGMPKERFSAEFPKEGPSILRIQQVVRGDSAAYFCASSRTSAGELFFGEGSRLTVL.

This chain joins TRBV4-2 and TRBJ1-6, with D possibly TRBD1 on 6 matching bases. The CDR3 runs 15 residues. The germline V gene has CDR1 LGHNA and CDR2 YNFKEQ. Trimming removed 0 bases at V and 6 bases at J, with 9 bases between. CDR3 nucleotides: TGTGCCAGCAGCCAAGATGGACAGACTAATTCACCCCTCCACTTT. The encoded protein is CASSQDGQTNSPLHF.

The chain's CDR3 is CASSQDVPYERRIPLHF. DNA of the CDR3: TGTGCCAGCAGCCAAGACGTCCCGTATGAGCGCCGTATACCCCTCCACTTT. The chain has TRBV4-2 and TRBJ1-6; D not resolved. The CDR3 is 17 residues long. V was clipped by 0 bases and J by 12 bases, with 21 bases between them. Looked up from germline, CDR1 is LGHNA and CDR2 is YNFKEQ.

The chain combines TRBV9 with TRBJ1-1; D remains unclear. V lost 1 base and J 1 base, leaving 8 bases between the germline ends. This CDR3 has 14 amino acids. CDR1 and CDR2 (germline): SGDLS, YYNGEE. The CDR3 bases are TGTGCCAGCAGCGTAAATGAGGGGAACACTGAAGCTTTCTTT. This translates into CASSVNEGNTEAFF.

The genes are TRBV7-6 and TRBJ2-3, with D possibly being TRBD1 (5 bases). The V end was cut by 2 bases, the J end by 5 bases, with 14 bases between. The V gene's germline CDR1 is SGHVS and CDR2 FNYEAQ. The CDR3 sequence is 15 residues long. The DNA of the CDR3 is TGTGCCAGCAGCTTATGGGGCAGGCCGCAAGATACGCAGTATTTT. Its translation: CASSLWGRPQDTQYF.

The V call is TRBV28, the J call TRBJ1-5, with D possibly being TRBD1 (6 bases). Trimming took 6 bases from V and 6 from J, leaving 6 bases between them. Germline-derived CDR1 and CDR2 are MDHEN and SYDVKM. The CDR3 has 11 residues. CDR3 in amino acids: CASSRGQPQHF. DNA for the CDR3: TGTGCCAGCAGCAGGGGTCAGCCCCAGCATTTT.

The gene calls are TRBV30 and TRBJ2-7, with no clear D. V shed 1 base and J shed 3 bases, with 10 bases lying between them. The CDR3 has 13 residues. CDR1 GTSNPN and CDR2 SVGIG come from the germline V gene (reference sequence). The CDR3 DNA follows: TGTGCCTGGAGTGGCGTGTTGTACTACGAGCAGTACTTC. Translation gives CAWSGVLYYEQYF.

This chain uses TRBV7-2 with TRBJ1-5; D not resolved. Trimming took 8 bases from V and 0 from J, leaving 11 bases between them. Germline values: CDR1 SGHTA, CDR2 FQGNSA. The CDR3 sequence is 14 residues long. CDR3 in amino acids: CASGFAYSNQPQHF. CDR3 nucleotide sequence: TGTGCCAGCGGGTTTGCTTATAGCAATCAGCCCCAGCATTTT.